This is a list of T cell receptor beta chains from one sample in a study of molecular identifiers for immune sequencing clone quantification. TCRdb reprocessed the PCR reads via MiXCR and lists one record per CDR3 protein. This table has hundreds of thousands of distinct CDR3 sequences, about 25% appearing once. The sample consisted of naive CD8+ T cells from blood, with Jurkat cell RNA spiked in. These receptors were obtained from a human donor in good health. Some libraries in this study had Jurkat cell RNA spiked in. Both conserved end residues are trimmed from each CDR3.

J,V,CDR3
TRBJ2-1,TRBV6-5,ASSYSGVEQF
TRBJ2-3,TRBV27,ASSPLRVEGVFWDTQY
TRBJ1-4,TRBV29-1,SVAGQGSNEKLF
TRBJ2-7,TRBV11-3,ASSSGAGARHEQY
TRBJ2-5,TRBV25-1,ASSDTNSGETQY
TRBJ1-1,TRBV9,ASSVGDRGTEAF
TRBJ2-7,TRBV7-9,ASSLAVYEQH
TRBJ1-2,TRBV6-5,ASSTDSYGYT
TRBJ2-2,TRBV5-1,ASRPGTGGLNTGELF
TRBJ1-5,TRBV30,AWSDTGVDQPQH
TRBJ2-7,TRBV7-6,ASSLTYTPGLATSEQY
TRBJ2-7,TRBV29-1,SVREGYEQY
TRBJ2-7,TRBV19,ATGGRVHYEQY
TRBJ1-2,TRBV7-8,ASSSPTGDGGYT
TRBJ2-7,TRBV30,AWSVGESYERY
TRBJ1-2,TRBV29-1,SVRTGDQTYGYT
TRBJ1-2,TRBV2,ASGPPENYGYT
TRBJ2-5,TRBV18,ASSPRERMVETQY
TRBJ2-1,TRBV11-2,ASSLGSGSNNEQF
TRBJ2-1,TRBV7-9,ASSLAGSGPQYEQF
TRBJ2-3,TRBV11-3,ASSLGSGLSTDTQY
TRBJ2-3,TRBV7-3,ASSFLAGGPPDTQY
TRBJ2-1,TRBV6-2/TRBV6-3,ASSPFGTSSYNEQF
TRBJ2-7,TRBV6-1,ASSEGRAYEQY
TRBJ2-3,TRBV18,ASSPPEGVPDTQY
TRBJ2-7,TRBV7-6,ASSPRTAISTTEQY
TRBJ2-2,TRBV7-6,ASSLELGDTGELF
TRBJ2-3,TRBV27,ASSFSKLLPGDTQY
TRBJ2-5,TRBV12-3/TRBV12-4,ASRTSQETQY
TRBJ2-7,TRBV30,ACKLAGLYEQY
TRBJ2-5,TRBV9,ASSGGNGQLQETQY
TRBJ1-1,TRBV19,ACSINSGSNTEAF
TRBJ2-1,TRBV5-1,ASSLGLAGNNEQF
TRBJ2-5,TRBV7-9,ASSRRLAGDQETQY
TRBJ2-7,TRBV29-1,SVAGTAAYEQY
TRBJ1-2,TRBV19,ASSSFEVMYSYGYT
TRBJ2-2,TRBV11-2,ASRMTSGNTGELF
TRBJ2-3,TRBV7-6,ASSWTSGHTDTQY
TRBJ2-1,TRBV11-3,ASSLAGPHNEQF
TRBJ1-5,TRBV28,ASGPTGGNQPQH
TRBJ2-7,TRBV7-9,ASSLTGDSPGEQY
TRBJ2-1,TRBV20-1,SANTWGGNEQF
TRBJ1-1,TRBV6-2/TRBV6-3,ASSHWGLPPASTEAF
TRBJ1-1,TRBV5-1,ASSLVTGVNTEAF
TRBJ2-4,TRBV11-2,ASSQALAKNIQY
TRBJ1-1,TRBV9,ASSVAQGAETEAF
TRBJ2-3,TRBV27,ASRRLTSTDTQY
TRBJ2-2,TRBV25-1,ASSGLDSTGELF
TRBJ2-1,TRBV20-1,SARPQGRDEQF
TRBJ2-1,TRBV18,ASSSDRTYNEQL
TRBJ1-3,TRBV2,AFPRGTETGNTIY
TRBJ2-7,TRBV28,ASSFNLAYEQY
TRBJ2-7,TRBV29-1,CVIAGGPREQC
TRBJ2-7,TRBV4-1,ASSQQPNYEQY